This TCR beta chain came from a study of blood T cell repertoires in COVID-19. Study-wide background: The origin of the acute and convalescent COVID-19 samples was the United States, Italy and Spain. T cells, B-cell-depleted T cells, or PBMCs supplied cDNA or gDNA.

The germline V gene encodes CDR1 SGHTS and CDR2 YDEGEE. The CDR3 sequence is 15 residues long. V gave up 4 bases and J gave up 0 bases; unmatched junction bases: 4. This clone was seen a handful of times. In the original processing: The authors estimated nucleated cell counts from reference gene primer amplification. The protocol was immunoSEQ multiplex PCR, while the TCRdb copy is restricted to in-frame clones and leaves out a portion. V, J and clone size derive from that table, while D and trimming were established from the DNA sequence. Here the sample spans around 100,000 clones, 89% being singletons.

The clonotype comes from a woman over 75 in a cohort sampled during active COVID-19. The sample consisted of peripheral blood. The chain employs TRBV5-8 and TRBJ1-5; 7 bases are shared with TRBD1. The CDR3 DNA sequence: TGTGCCAGCAGCGGGGGACAGCATAGCAATCAGCCCCAGCATTTT. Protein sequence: CASSGGQHSNQPQHF.